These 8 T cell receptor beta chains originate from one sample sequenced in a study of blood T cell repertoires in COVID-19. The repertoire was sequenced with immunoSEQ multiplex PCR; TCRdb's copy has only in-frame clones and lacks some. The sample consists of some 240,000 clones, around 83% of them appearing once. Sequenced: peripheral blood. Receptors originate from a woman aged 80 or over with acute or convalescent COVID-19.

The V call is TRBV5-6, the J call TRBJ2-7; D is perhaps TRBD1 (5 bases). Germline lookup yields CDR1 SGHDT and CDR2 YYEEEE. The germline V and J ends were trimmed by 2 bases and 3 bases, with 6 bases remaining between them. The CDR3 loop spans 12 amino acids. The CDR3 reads CASSFQGYEQYF. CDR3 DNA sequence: TGTGCCAGCAGCTTTCAGGGCTACGAGCAGTACTTC.

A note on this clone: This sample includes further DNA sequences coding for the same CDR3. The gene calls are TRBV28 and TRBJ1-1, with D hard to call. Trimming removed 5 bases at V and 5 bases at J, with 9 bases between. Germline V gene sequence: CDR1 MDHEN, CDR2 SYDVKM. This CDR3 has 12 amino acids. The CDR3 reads CASSLRGTEAFF. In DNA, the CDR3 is TGTGCCAGCAGTCTACGAGGGACTGAAGCTTTCTTT. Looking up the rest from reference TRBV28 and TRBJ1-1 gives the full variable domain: DVKVTQSSRYLVKRTGEKVFLECVQDMDHENMFWYRQDPGLGLRLIYFSYDVKMKEKGDIPEGYSVSREKKERFSLILESASTNQTSMYLCASSLRGTEAFFGQGTRLTVV.

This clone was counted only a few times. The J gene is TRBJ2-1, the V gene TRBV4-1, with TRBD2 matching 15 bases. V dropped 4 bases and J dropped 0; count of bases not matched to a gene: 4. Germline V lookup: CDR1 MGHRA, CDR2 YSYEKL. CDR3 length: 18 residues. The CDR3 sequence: CASSRGLAGGSSYNEQFF. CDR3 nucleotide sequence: TGCGCCAGCAGCCGCGGACTAGCGGGGGGGAGCTCCTACAATGAGCAGTTCTTC.

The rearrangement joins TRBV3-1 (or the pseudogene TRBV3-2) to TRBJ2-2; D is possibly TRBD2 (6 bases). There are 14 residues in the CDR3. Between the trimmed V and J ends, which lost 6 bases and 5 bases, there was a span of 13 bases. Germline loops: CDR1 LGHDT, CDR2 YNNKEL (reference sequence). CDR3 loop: CASRRAGFTGELFF. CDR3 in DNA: TGTGCCAGCAGACGCGCGGGGTTTACCGGGGAGCTGTTTTTT.

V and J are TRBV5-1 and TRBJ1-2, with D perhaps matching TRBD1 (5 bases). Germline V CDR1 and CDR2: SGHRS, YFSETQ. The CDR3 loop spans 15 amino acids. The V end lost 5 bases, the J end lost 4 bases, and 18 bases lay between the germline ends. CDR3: CASSPAAGKVYGYTF. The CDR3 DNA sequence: TGCGCCAGCAGTCCGGCGGCAGGGAAGGTCTATGGCTACACCTTC.

CDR3 nucleotide sequence: TGTGCCAGCAGCCAAGTATCGGGACGGGGGGCCTATAATTCACCCCTCCACTTT. It translates to CASSQVSGRGAYNSPLHF. The V call is TRBV3-1 (or the pseudogene TRBV3-2), the J call TRBJ1-6; tentatively, D is TRBD1 (5 bases). V dropped 1 base and J dropped 2 bases, with 15 bases sitting between them. The CDR3 consists of 18 residues. The germline gives CDR1 LGHDT, CDR2 YNNKEL (reference sequence).

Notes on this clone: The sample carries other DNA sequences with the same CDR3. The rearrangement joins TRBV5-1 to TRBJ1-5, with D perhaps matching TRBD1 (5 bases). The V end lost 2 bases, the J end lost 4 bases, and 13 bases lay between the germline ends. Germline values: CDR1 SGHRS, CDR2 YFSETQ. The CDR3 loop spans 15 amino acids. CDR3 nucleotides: TGCGCCAGCAGCTTAGAGGGGACTCGGAATCAGCCCCAGCATTTT. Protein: CASSLEGTRNQPQHF.

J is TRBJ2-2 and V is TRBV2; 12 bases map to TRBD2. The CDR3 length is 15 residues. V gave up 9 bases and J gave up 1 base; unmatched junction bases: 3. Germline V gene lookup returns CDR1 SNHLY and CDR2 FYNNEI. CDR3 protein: CASQLAGGNTGELFF. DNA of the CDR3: TGTGCCAGTCAACTAGCGGGGGGGAACACCGGGGAGCTGTTTTTT.